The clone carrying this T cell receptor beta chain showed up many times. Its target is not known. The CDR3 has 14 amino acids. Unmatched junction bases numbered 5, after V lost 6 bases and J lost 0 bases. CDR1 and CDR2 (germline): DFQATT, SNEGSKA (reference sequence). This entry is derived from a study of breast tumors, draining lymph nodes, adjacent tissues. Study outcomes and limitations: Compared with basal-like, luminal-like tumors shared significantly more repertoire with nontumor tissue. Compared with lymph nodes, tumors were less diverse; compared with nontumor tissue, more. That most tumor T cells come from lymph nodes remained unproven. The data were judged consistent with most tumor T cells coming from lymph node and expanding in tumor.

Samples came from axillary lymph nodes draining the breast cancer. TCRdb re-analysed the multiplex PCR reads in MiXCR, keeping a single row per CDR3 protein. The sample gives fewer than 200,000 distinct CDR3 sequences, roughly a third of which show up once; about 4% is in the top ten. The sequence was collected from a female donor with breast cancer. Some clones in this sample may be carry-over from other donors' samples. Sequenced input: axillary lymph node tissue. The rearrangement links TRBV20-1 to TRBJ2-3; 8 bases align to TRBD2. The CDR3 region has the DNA TGCAGTGCCCGACTAGCGTATAGCACAGATACGCAGTATTTT. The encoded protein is CSARLAYSTDTQYF.